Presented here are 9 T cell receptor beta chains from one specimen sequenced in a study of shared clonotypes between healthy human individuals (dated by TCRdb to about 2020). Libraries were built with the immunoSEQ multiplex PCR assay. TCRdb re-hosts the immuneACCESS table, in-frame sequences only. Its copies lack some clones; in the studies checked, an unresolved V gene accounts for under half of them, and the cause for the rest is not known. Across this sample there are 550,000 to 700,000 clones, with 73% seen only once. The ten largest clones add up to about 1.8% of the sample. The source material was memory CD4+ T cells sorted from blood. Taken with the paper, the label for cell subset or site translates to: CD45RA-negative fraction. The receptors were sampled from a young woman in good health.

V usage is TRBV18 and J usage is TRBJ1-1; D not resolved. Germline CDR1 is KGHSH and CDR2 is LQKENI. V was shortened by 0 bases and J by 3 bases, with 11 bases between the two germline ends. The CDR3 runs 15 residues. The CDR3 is CASSPPASTDTEAFF. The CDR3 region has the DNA TGTGCCAGCTCACCACCGGCCAGTACGGACACTGAAGCTTTCTTT.

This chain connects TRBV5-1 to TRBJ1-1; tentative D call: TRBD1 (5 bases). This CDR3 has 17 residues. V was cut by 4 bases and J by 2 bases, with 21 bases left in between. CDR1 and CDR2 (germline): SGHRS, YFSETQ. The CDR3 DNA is TGCGCCAGCAGCCCGGAGCTGAGAGTCAGGGCAAACACTGAAGCTTTCTTT. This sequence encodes CASSPELRVRANTEAFF.

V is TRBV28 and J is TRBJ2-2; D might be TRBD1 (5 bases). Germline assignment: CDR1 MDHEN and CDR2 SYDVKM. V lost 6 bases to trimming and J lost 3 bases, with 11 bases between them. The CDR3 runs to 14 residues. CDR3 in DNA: TGTGCCAGCAGGGACAACTTAGACACCGGGGAGCTGTTTTTT. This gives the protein CASRDNLDTGELFF. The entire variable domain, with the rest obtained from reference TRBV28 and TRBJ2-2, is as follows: DVKVTQSSRYLVKRTGEKVFLECVQDMDHENMFWYRQDPGLGLRLIYFSYDVKMKEKGDIPEGYSVSREKKERFSLILESASTNQTSMYLCASRDNLDTGELFFGEGSRLTVL.

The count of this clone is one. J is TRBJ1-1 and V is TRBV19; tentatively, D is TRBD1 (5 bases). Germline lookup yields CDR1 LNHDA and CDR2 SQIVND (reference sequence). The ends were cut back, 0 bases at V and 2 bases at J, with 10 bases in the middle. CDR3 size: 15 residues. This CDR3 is CASSIEGVPNTEAFF. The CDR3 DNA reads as TGTGCCAGTAGTATAGAAGGGGTACCAAACACTGAAGCTTTCTTT.

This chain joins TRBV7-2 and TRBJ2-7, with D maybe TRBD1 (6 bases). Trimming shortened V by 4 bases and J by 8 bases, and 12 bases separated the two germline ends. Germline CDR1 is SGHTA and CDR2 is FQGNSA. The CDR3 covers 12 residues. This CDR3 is CASSSEDRKQYF. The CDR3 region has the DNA TGTGCCAGCAGCTCCGAAGACAGGAAGCAGTACTTC.

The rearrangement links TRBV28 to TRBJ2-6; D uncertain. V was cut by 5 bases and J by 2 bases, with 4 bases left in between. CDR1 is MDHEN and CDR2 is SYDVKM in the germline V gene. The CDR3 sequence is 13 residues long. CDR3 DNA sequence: TGTGCCAGCAGTAGGACTGGGGCCAACGTCCTGACTTTC. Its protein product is CASSRTGANVLTF.

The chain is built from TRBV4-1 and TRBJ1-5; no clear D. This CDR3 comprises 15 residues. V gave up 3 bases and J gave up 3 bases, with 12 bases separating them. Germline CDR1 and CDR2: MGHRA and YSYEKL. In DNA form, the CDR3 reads TGCGCCAGCAGCCAGACGACTGATAACAATCAGCCCCAGCATTTT. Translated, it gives CASSQTTDNNQPQHF.

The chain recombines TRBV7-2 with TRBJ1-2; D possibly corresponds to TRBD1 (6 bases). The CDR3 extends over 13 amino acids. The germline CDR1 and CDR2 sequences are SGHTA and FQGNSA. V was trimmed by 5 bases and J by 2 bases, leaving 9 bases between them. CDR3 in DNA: TGTGCCAGCAGCCCCGACAGGAACTATGGCTACACCTTC. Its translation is CASSPDRNYGYTF.

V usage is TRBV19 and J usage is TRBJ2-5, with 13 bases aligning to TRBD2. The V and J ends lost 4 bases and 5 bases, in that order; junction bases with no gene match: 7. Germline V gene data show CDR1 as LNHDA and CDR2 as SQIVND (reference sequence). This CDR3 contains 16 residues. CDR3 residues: CASSRGLAGVEETQYF. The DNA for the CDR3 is TGTGCCAGTAGTAGAGGACTAGCGGGAGTGGAGGAGACCCAGTACTTC.